The 19 T cell receptor beta chains below all came from one sample that was sequenced in a study of tumor-infiltrating lymphocytes in primary liver carcinoma. The input was about 500 ng total RNA; TCR beta cDNA was made from it with a constant-region primer. Modified slightly, ARM-PCR produced TCR beta libraries over three nested multiplex PCR rounds. Rounds one and two of PCR, each of 10 cycles, were primed with TRBV1-TRBV30 forward primers and a C-beta reverse primer. One entry per CDR3 protein, called by TCRdb with MiXCR from the multiplex PCR reads. The sample holds about 200,000 distinct CDR3 sequences, around 60% seen once. The study extracted blood RNA from unsorted whole blood and also extracted germline DNA. The specimen sequenced was peripheral blood. The receptors were sampled from a woman between 55 and 75 years old with primary liver carcinoma and hepatitis B virus infection.

This clonotype was recorded many times. V gene TRBV5-1 combines with J gene TRBJ2-1; 9 bases are a match to TRBD2. V trimming: 4 bases; J trimming: 10 bases; junction bases outside the gene matches: 15. Per the germline V gene, CDR1 is SGHRS and CDR2 is YFSETQ. This CDR3 is built from 16 residues. The DNA for the CDR3 is TGCGCCAGCAGCCCGTTTCAGGGCGGGAGGGCCGAGGAGCAGTTCTTC. Protein product: CASSPFQGGRAEEQFF.

For this clonotype: Relative to the germline gene, one junction end is altered; a read error may explain this. The chain links TRBV11-2 to TRBJ2-1; 7 bases agree with TRBD2. CDR1 SGHAT and CDR2 FQNNGV come from the germline V gene. The CDR3 length is 16 residues. DNA of the CDR3: TGTGCCAGCAGCTTAGGTTTTCTAGCGGACTATAATGAGCGGCTCTTC. Amino acid sequence: CASSLGFLADYNERLF.

This clonotype was recorded at least ten times. The V gene is TRBV6-5, the J gene TRBJ1-2; D not resolved. CDR1 and CDR2 (germline): MNHEY, SVGAGI. The CDR3 has 12 amino acids. The V and J ends lost 6 bases and 4 bases respectively, with 9 bases between them. The CDR3, as DNA: TGTGCCAGCAGCGGGAACTCCTATGGCTACACCTTC. Its protein product is CASSGNSYGYTF.

This clonotype is labeled as medium-sized. As DNA, the CDR3 is TGTGCCAGCAGCCTAGGGACTAGCGACATCAATGAGCAGTTCTTC. Translating it yields CASSLGTSDINEQFF. The chain is built from TRBV11-3 and TRBJ2-1, with TRBD2 identical over 10 bases. CDR3 length: 15 amino acids. With 5 bases clipped from V and 6 bases from J, the junction kept 7 bases outside the gene matches. Germline CDR1 is SGHNT and CDR2 is YENEEA.

In regard to this clonotype: Being one base from a much bigger clone, this may be a read error. This sequence joins TRBV30 and TRBJ2-3, with TRBD2 matching over 10 bases. Trimming took 5 bases from V and 7 from J; bases not matched to a gene: 9. Germline CDR1 reads GTSNPN; CDR2 reads SVGIG (reference sequence). The CDR3 sequence is 14 residues long. CDR3 DNA: TGTGCCTGGGATAGCGGGAGGTCGGCATATACGCAGTATTTT. Translation: CAWDSGRSAYTQYF.

On this clonotype itself: An end of the junction does not agree with germline; a read error may underlie this. The chain links TRBV28 to TRBJ1-2; 9 nucleotides line up with TRBD1. The length of the CDR3 is 13 residues. Germline CDR1 is MDHEN and CDR2 is SYDVKM. Here the CDR3 reads CASKTGGVHGYIF. CDR3 coding DNA: TGTGCCAGCAAAACAGGGGGCGTCCATGGCTACATCTTC.

A word on this clonotype: Its ends do not fully match the called genes, so a read error is possible. The rearrangement uses TRBV11-2 and TRBJ2-1; TRBD2 aligns across 7 bases. CDR3 length: 13 residues. CDR1 and CDR2 (germline): SGHAT, FQNNGV. CDR3 in amino acids: CASNLEGAGQQFF. CDR3 sequence (DNA): TGTGCCAGCAACTTAGAGGGAGCGGGGCAGCAGTTTTTC. The whole variable domain, remainder taken from reference TRBV11-2 and TRBJ2-1, is EAGVAQSPRYKIIEKRQSVAFWCNPISGHATLYWYQQILGQGPKLLIQFQNNGVVDDSQLPKDRFSAERLKGVDSTLKIQPAKLEDSAVYLCASNLEGAGQQFFGPGTRLTVL.

The chain links TRBV29-1 to TRBJ2-1; 9 positions agree with TRBD2. Germline trimming cut 5 bases from V and 6 bases from J; bases unmatched to any gene: 11. In germline, CDR1 is SQVTM, CDR2 ANQGSEA. This CDR3 is built from 15 residues. CDR3 loop: CSVNRGSGRSNEQFF. The CDR3 coding sequence is TGCAGCGTTAACCGAGGTAGCGGGAGATCCAATGAGCAGTTCTTC.

On this clonotype itself: One end of the junction does not line up with germline, which may come from a read error. The rearrangement links TRBV29-1 to TRBJ2-2; TRBD2 aligns across 8 bases. Per the germline V gene, CDR1 is SQVTM and CDR2 is ANQGSEA. The CDR3 has 17 residues. This CDR3 reads CGVDPHGGARNTGELFF. Here the CDR3 DNA reads TGCGGCGTTGACCCCCACGGGGGGGCCCGAAACACCGGGGAGCTGTTTTTT.

About this clonotype: A read error may account for a junction end that differs from germline. This chain links TRBV5-6 with TRBJ2-3; possible D gene TRBD2, 5 bases. This CDR3 spans 13 amino acids. The germline gives CDR1 SGHDT, CDR2 YYEEEE. The CDR3 DNA reads as TGTGTCAGCAGCTTGGAGGCCCCAGATACGCAGTATTTT. As protein: CVSSLEAPDTQYF.

A remark on this clonotype: This CDR3 is missing its conserved last phenylalanine or tryptophan, likely due to a read error. This rearrangement joins TRBV6-5 to TRBJ1-1; D is undetermined. This CDR3 spans 14 amino acids. Germline-derived CDR1 and CDR2 are MNHEY and SVGAGI. The V end was cut by 0 bases, the J end by 8 bases, with 13 bases between. The CDR3 coding sequence is TGTGCCAGCAGTTACTCGACCGGGAGAGGGGAAGCTTTCCTT. Amino acids: CASSYSTGRGEAFL.

Notes on this clonotype: The CDR3 does not close with the conserved phenylalanine or tryptophan, likely indicating a read error. This chain connects TRBV11-2 to TRBJ2-5; D call uncertain. Looked up from germline, CDR1 is SGHAT and CDR2 is FQNNGV. The CDR3 spans 12 residues. The CDR3 region has the DNA TGTACCAGCAGCTTAGCAGAAGAGACCCAGTACTAC. Translated: CTSSLAEETQYY.

On this clonotype itself: Germline is not matched at one junction end, which may reflect a read error. The V gene is TRBV10-3, the J gene TRBJ2-7, with 7 nucleotides matching TRBD2. This CDR3 region has 12 residues. Germline CDR1 is ENHRY and CDR2 is SYGVKD. The CDR3 here is CAINPGGYEKYF. The CDR3 DNA sequence: TGTGCCATCAACCCGGGAGGCTACGAGAAGTACTTC.

This clonotype was seen at least ten times. The chain carries TRBV11-3 and TRBJ2-1, with TRBD2 as a possible D gene (5 bases). This CDR3 has 16 residues. Germline V gene data show CDR1 as SGHNT and CDR2 as YENEEA. Trimming removed 8 bases at V and 5 bases at J, with 22 bases between. The CDR3 spells CASSPIATLSHNEQFF. The CDR3 nucleotides are TGTGCCAGCTCGCCTATAGCGACCCTTAGCCACAATGAGCAGTTCTTC.

This clonotype was found once. The CDR3 coding sequence is TGTGCCAGCAGCTTAGGGACTAGGGGGAGTGATGAGCAGTTCTTC. The encoded protein is CASSLGTRGSDEQFF. V gene TRBV11-2 combines with J gene TRBJ2-1, with D maybe TRBD2 (7 bases). The CDR3 covers 15 residues. The ends were cut back, 1 base at V and 8 bases at J, with 15 bases in the middle. Germline V gene sequence: CDR1 SGHAT, CDR2 FQNNGV.

With regard to this clonotype: A read error is likely, as this CDR3 ends without the conserved phenylalanine or tryptophan. The gene calls are TRBV14 and TRBJ2-5, with D possibly TRBD2 on 5 matching bases. CDR1 and CDR2 (germline): SGHDN, FVKESK. This CDR3 has 15 residues. The CDR3 DNA reads TGTGCCAGCAGCCAAGATCTAGCCATTCAAGGGACCCAGTACTCC. Translating it yields CASSQDLAIQGTQYS.

On this clonotype itself: A much larger clone sits a single nucleotide away, making a read error possible. The rearrangement joins TRBV12-3 or TRBV12-4 to TRBJ2-1, with TRBD2 matching 7 bases. With 3 bases clipped from V and 10 bases from J, the junction kept 6 bases outside the gene matches. The CDR3 length is 13 residues. The CDR3 protein is CASSFLRDYEQFF. In nucleotides, the CDR3 is TGTGCCAGCAGTTTCCTCCGGGACTACGAGCAGTTCTTC.

Note on this clonotype: This may be a read error: a much more frequent sequence differs by one nucleotide. The V gene is TRBV28, the J gene TRBJ2-7, with TRBD2 identical over 9 bases. In germline, CDR1 is MDHEN, CDR2 SYDVKM. The V segment lost 11 bases and the J segment 5 bases; nucleotides outside the gene matches: 13. The CDR3 totals 14 residues. CDR3 bases: TGTGCCGGCACCAATAGCGGGAGTTTCGACGAGCAGTACTTC. It encodes CAGTNSGSFDEQYF.

This clonotype was recorded at least ten times. The chain employs TRBV5-4 and TRBJ2-5, with D possibly TRBD2 on 5 matching bases. The CDR3 is 15 amino acids. V gave up 4 bases and J gave up 4 bases, with 17 bases separating them. The V gene's germline CDR1 is SGHNT and CDR2 YYREEE (reference sequence). This chain's CDR3 is CASSPRVSGGETQYF. The CDR3 DNA is TGTGCCAGCAGCCCCCGGGTCTCCGGAGGAGAGACCCAGTACTTC.